What follows is one T cell receptor (beta chain) and its context. Here immunoSEQ multiplex PCR was the method, and the copy in TCRdb shows in-frame clones only, minus some. Counted here are roughly 120,000 clones, 75% to 85% occurring once; the ten biggest clones make up 7.9%. The CDR3 is made up of 13 amino acids. The V gene's germline CDR1 is SGHVS and CDR2 FQNEAQ. V lost 2 bases, J lost 5 bases, and 10 bases lay in between. These data belong to a study of blood T cell repertoires in COVID-19. Turning to the study itself: The United States, Italy and Spain supplied acute and convalescent COVID-19 samples.

V gene TRBV7-8 combines with J gene TRBJ2-7; D is perhaps TRBD1 (5 bases). Source material: peripheral blood. The clonotype originates from a woman of 80 years or more with active or convalescent COVID-19. Written as DNA, the CDR3 is TGTGCCAGCAGCTTAAACAGGCTAGACGAGCAGTACTTC. Residues: CASSLNRLDEQYF.